One and the same sample provided the 3 T cell receptor beta chains below, sequenced in a study of Graves' ophthalmopathy and Graves' hyperthyroidism (dated by TCRdb to the late 2010s). The instrument given in TCRdb is Illumina HiSeq 2000. TCR beta CDR3 regions were amplified from RNA transcripts for repertoire sequencing. HTBI primers and the Qiagen OneStep RT-PCR kit were used in a first-round RT-PCR, which was followed by a second-round multiplex PCR, size selection and purification. TCRdb took the public reads, trimmed them with fastp at Q25, ran MiXCR for clone calling and kept in-frame beta chains. Rows matching on CDR3 protein sequence are summarized as one entry with the most common DNA and genes. The table for this sample lists some 210,000 distinct CDR3 sequences; 25% to 35% of them were counted only once. Approximately 9.6% of the sample is held by the ten biggest clonotypes. The specimen was peripheral blood. These receptors all come from a man over 45 with Graves' ophthalmopathy. Donor details come from another sample of the same person, matched by shared clones.

There are many counts of this clonotype. The chain has TRBV5-1 and TRBJ2-7; the match to TRBD1 covers 8 bases. Germline CDR1 and CDR2: SGHRS and YFSETQ. V dropped 4 bases and J dropped 0; count of bases not matched to a gene: 9. The CDR3 totals 16 residues. The chain's CDR3 is CASSLWGQESSYEQYF. The CDR3 DNA follows: TGCGCCAGCAGCCTGTGGGGACAGGAGAGCTCCTACGAGCAGTACTTC.

This clonotype occurred many times. V is TRBV19 and J is TRBJ1-3; D ambiguous. CDR1 is LNHDA and CDR2 is SQIVND in the germline V gene (reference sequence). The CDR3 spans 13 residues. Trimming took off 7 bases at V and 8 bases at J, with 15 bases between the two ends. CDR3 nucleotide sequence: TGTGCCAGTATGGAGGGCGGCGGCCACACCATATATTTT. Protein sequence: CASMEGGGHTIYF.

Many counts were recorded for this clonotype. V and J are TRBV6-2 or TRBV6-3 and TRBJ2-7, with TRBD1 matching over 10 bases. Germline CDR1 and CDR2: MNHEY and SVGEGT. The CDR3 is 14 residues long. Trimming at V came to 4 bases and at J to 1 base, leaving 1 base not matched to a gene. CDR3 protein: CASSWTGGSYEQYF. The CDR3 DNA follows: TGTGCCAGCAGTTGGACAGGGGGATCCTACGAGCAGTACTTC.